These 4 T cell receptor beta chains were sequenced from one sample in a study of blood T cells in healthy people across ages. With a J-beta primer mix and a sample-barcoded 5' primer, a second PCR ran about 7 to 11 cycles. TCRdb fed the 5' RACE reads into MiXCR, producing one record per CDR3 protein. This sample yields some 760,000 distinct CDR3 sequences, of which roughly 25% are seen a single time; 3% to 4.5% belongs to the top ten. These records were also assigned to another study, of T cells of mothers and their children.

The sequencing input was blood. These receptors all come from a boy under 18 in good health.

V is TRBV7-9 and J is TRBJ2-1; D not certain. V shed 3 bases and J shed 10 bases, with 7 bases lying between them. CDR3 length: 11 residues. CDR1 is SEHNR and CDR2 is FQNEAQ in the germline V gene (reference sequence). The CDR3 protein is CASSFMSEQFF. CDR3 coding DNA: TGTGCCAGCAGCTTTATGTCGGAGCAGTTCTTC.

The chain couples TRBV6-5 to TRBJ2-1, with TRBD2 matching 8 bases. V lost 6 bases to trimming and J lost 4 bases; unmatched junction nucleotides: 14. The germline gives CDR1 MNHEY, CDR2 SVGAGI. The CDR3 is 17 amino acids. CDR3 sequence (DNA): TGTGCCAGCAGATCCTCCTCAGCGGGAGCTGGTTACAATGAGCAGTTCTTC. Its protein product is CASRSSSAGAGYNEQFF.

This clonotype was seen a few times. The chain uses TRBV28 and TRBJ1-1; D remains ambiguous. From germline, CDR1 is MDHEN and CDR2 SYDVKM. The V end was cut by 11 bases, the J end by 0 bases, with 10 bases between. This CDR3 has 12 residues. CDR3 sequence (DNA): TGTGCCCATTCGCCGTTGAACACTGAAGCTTTCTTT. Protein: CAHSPLNTEAFF.

The chain couples TRBV20-1 to TRBJ2-2; D is unclear. The CDR3 contains 14 residues. From germline, CDR1 is DFQATT and CDR2 SNEGSKA (reference sequence). The V end was cut by 3 bases, the J end by 0 bases, with 8 bases between. CDR3 protein: CSARAAANTGELFF. The CDR3 DNA reads as TGCAGTGCTAGGGCAGCCGCGAACACCGGGGAGCTGTTTTTT.